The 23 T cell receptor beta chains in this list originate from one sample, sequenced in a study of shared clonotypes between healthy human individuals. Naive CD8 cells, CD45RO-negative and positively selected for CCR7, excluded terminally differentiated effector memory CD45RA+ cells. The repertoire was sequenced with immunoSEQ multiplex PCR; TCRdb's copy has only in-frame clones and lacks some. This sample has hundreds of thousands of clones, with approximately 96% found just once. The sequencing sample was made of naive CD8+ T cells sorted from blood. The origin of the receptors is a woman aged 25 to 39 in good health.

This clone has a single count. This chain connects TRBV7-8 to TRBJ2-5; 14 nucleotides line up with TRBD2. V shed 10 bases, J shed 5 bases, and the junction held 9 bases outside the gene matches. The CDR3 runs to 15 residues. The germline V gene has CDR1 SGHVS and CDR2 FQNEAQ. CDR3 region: CAIRTSGRSQETQYF. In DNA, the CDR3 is TGTGCCATTCGGACTAGCGGGAGGTCCCAGGAGACCCAGTACTTC. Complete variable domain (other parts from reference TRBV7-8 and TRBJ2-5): GAGVSQSPRYKVAKRGQDVALRCDPISGHVSLFWYQQALGQGPEFLTYFQNEAQLDKSGLPSDRFFAERPEGSVSTLKIQRTQQEDSAVYLCAIRTSGRSQETQYFGPGTRLLVL.

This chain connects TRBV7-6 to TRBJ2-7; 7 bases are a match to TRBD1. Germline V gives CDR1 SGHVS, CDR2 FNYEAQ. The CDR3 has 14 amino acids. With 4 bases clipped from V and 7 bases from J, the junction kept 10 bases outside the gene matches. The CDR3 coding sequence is TGTGCCAGCAGCTATGTCACAGGGGCAGGGGAGCAGTACTTC. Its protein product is CASSYVTGAGEQYF.

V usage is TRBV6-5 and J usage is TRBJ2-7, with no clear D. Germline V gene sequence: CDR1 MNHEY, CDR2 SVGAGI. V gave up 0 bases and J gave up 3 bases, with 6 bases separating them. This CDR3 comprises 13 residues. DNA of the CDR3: TGTGCCAGCAGTTACTCGGCCGGCTACGAGCAGTACTTC. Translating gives CASSYSAGYEQYF.

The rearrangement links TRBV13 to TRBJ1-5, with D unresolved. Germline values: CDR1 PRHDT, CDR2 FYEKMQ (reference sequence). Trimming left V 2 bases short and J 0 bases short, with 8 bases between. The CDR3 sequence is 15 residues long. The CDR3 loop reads CASSLNSISNQPQHF. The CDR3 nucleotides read TGTGCCAGCAGCTTAAACAGCATTAGCAATCAGCCCCAGCATTTT.

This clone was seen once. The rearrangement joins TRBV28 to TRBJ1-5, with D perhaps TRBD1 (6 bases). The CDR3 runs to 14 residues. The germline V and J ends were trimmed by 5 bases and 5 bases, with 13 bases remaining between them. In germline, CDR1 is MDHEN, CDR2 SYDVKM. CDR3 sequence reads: CASSLQGGHQPQHF. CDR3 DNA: TGTGCCAGCAGTCTACAGGGAGGGCATCAGCCCCAGCATTTT.

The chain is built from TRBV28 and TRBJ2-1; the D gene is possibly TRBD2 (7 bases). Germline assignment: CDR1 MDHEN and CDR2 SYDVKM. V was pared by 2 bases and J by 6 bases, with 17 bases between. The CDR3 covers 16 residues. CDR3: CASSLIREGELNEQFF. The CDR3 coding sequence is TGTGCCAGCAGTTTAATAAGGGAGGGGGAACTCAATGAGCAGTTCTTC.

The CDR3 DNA follows: TGTGCCAGCAGTTCGGGCAGGGGAGGGCCAGCGGGAGTAAACTACAATGAGCAGTTCTTC. Encoded protein: CASSSGRGGPAGVNYNEQFF. The chain recombines TRBV28 with TRBJ2-1, with TRBD2 matching 8 bases. V lost 4 bases to trimming and J lost 3 bases; unmatched junction nucleotides: 20. CDR3 length: 20 residues. Germline CDR1 and CDR2: MDHEN and SYDVKM.

The CDR3 protein is CASRNQGYSPLHF. The CDR3 region has the DNA TGTGCCAGCCGTAACCAGGGGTATTCACCCCTCCACTTT. The chain couples TRBV27 to TRBJ1-6; tentatively, D is TRBD1 (6 bases). Germline CDR1 MNHEY, CDR2 SMNVEV (reference sequence). The ends were cut back, 8 bases at V and 8 bases at J, with 13 bases in the middle. The CDR3 covers 13 residues.

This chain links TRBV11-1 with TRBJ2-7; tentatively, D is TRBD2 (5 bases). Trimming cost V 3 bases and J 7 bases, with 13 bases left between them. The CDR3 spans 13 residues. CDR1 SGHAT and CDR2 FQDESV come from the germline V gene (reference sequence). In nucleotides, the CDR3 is TGTGCCAGCAGCTTCCCGGGCCCGGGGGAGCAGTACTTC. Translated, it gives CASSFPGPGEQYF.

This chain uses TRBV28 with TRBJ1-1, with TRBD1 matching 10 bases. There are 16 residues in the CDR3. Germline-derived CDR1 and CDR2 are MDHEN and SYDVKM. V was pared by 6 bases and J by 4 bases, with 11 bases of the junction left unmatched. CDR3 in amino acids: CASRTGTGVISTEAFF. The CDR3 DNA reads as TGTGCCAGCAGAACCGGGACAGGGGTCATAAGCACTGAAGCTTTCTTT.

This chain's CDR3 is CASSSGHTGGYEQYF. The CDR3 DNA reads as TGTGCCAGCAGCTCGGGCCACACCGGGGGGTACGAGCAGTACTTC. V usage is TRBV7-9 and J usage is TRBJ2-7; TRBD2 agrees at 7 bases. This CDR3 has 15 amino acids. V was pared by 4 bases and J by 4 bases, with 10 bases of the junction left unmatched. Germline V gene data show CDR1 as SEHNR and CDR2 as FQNEAQ (reference sequence). The whole variable domain, remainder taken from reference TRBV7-9 and TRBJ2-7, is DTGVSQNPRHKITKRGQNVTFRCDPISEHNRLYWYRQTLGQGPEFLTYFQNEAQLEKSRLLSDRFSAERPKGSFSTLEIQRTEQGDSAMYLCASSSGHTGGYEQYFGPGTRLTVT.

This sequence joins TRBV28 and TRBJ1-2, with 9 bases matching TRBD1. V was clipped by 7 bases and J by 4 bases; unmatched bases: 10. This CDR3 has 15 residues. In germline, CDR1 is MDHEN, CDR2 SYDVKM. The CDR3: CASTPNRGHRYGYTF. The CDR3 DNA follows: TGTGCCAGCACCCCTAACAGGGGGCATCGCTATGGCTACACCTTC.

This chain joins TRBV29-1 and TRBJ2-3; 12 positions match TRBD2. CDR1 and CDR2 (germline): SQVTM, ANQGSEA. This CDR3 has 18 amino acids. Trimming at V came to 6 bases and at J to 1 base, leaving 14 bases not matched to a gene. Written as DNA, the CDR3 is TGCAGCGTCGTTGAAGTCCCTAGCGGGAGGGACGGCACAGATACGCAGTATTTT. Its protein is CSVVEVPSGRDGTDTQYF.

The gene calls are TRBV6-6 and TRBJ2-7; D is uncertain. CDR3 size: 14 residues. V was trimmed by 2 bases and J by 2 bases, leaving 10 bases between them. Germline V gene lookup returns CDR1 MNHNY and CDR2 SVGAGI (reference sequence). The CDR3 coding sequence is TGTGCCAGCAGTTACGCCCAAGGTACCTACGAGCAGTACTTC. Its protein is CASSYAQGTYEQYF.

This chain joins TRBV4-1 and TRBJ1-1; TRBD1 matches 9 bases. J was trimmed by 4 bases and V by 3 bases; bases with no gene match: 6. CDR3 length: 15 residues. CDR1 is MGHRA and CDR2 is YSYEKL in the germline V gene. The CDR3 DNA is TGCGCCAGCAGCCAGGCCGGGACAGGGCTCACTGAAGCTTTCTTT. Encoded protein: CASSQAGTGLTEAFF.

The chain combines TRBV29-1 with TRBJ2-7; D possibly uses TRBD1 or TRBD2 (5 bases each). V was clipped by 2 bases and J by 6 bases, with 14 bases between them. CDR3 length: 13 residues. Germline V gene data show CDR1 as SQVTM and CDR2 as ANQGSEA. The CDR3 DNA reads TGCAGCGTTGAAAAAGGGGACCCTTTCGAGCAGTACTTC. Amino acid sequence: CSVEKGDPFEQYF.

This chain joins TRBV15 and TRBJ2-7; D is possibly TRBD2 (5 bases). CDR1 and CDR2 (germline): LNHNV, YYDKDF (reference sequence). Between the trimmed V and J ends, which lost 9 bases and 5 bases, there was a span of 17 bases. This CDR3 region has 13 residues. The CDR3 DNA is TGTGCCACGACCTCTAGCAGTAATAACGAGCAGTACTTC. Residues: CATTSSSNNEQYF.

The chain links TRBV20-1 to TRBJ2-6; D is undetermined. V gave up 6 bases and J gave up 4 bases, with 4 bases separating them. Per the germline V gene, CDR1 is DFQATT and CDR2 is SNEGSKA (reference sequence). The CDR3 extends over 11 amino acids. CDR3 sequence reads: CSAPGANVLTF. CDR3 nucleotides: TGCAGTGCACCCGGGGCCAACGTCCTGACTTTC.

The CDR3 is CASSLSDAGALQDTQYF. The CDR3 DNA is TGTGCCAGCAGTCTCTCCGATGCGGGCGCGTTGCAAGATACGCAGTATTTT. This chain links TRBV28 with TRBJ2-3; D is perhaps TRBD2 (5 bases). The CDR3 consists of 17 residues. V lost 5 bases and J lost 5, with 23 bases in between. Germline V lookup: CDR1 MDHEN, CDR2 SYDVKM. Supplemented by reference TRBV28 and TRBJ2-3, the full variable domain reads DVKVTQSSRYLVKRTGEKVFLECVQDMDHENMFWYRQDPGLGLRLIYFSYDVKMKEKGDIPEGYSVSREKKERFSLILESASTNQTSMYLCASSLSDAGALQDTQYFGPGTRLTVL.

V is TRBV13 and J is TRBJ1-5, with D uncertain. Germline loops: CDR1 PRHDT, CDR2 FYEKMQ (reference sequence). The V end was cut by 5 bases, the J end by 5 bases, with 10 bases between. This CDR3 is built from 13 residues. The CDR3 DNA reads TGTGCCAGCAGCACCCACTACGATCAGCCCCAGCATTTT. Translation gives CASSTHYDQPQHF.

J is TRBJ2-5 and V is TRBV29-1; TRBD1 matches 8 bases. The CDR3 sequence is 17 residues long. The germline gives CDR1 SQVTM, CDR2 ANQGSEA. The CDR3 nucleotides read TGCAGAGCTCGGGACAGGCCACAAACTAGCCGGGACGGGGAGCAGTACTTC. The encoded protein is CRARDRPQTSRDGEQYF.

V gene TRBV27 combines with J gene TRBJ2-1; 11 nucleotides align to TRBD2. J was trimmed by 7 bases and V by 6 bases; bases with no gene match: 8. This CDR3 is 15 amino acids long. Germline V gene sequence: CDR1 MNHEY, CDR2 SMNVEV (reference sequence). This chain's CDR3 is CASSYGTSGKNEQFF. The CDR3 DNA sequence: TGTGCCAGCAGCTATGGGACTAGCGGAAAAAATGAGCAGTTCTTC.

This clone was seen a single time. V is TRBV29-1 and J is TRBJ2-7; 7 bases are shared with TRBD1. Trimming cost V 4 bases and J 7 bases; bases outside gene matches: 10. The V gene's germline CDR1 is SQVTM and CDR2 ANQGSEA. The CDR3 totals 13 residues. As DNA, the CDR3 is TGCAGCGTTGGACAGGGCCTCCGTGGGGAGCAGTACTTC. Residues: CSVGQGLRGEQYF.